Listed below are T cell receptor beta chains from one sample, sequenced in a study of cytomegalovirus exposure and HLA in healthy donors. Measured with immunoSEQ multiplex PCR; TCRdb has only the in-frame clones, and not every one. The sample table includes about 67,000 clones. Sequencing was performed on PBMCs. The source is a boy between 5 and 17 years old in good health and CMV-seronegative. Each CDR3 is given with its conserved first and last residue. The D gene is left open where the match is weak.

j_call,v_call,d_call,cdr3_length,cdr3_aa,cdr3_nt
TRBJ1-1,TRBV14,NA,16,CASSHNLLTANTEAFF,TGTGCCAGCAGCCATAACTTATTGACAGCGAACACTGAAGCTTTCTTT
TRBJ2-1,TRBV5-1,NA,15,CASSLTGGLTNEQFF,TGCGCCAGCAGCTTGACCGGGGGGCTTACGAATGAGCAGTTCTTC
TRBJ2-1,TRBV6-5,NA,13,CASTYRGNNEQFF,TGTGCCAGCACCTACAGAGGGAACAATGAGCAGTTCTTC
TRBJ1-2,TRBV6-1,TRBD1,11,CASGGTAGYTF,TGTGCCAGCGGCGGGACAGCTGGCTACACCTTC
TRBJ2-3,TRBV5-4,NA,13,CASSPTQGDTQYF,TGTGCCAGCAGCCCAACGCAGGGAGATACGCAGTATTTT
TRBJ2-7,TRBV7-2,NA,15,CASSPITGDGSEQYF,TGTGCCAGCAGCCCTATAACAGGGGACGGGAGCGAGCAGTACTTC
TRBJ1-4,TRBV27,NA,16,CASSSRGLIGGEKLFF,TGTGCCAGCAGTTCCAGGGGCCTAATAGGAGGTGAAAAACTGTTTTTT
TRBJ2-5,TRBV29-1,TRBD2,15,CSVSPGGEPERTQYF,TGCAGCGTATCACCGGGGGGGGAGCCAGAGCGGACCCAGTACTTC
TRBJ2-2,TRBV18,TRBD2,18,CASSPGLAGNANTGELFF,TGTGCCAGCTCACCCGGACTAGCGGGGAACGCGAACACCGGGGAGCTGTTTTTT
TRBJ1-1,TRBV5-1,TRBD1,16,CASSLEETGWNTEAFF,TGCGCCAGCAGCTTGGAGGAGACAGGGTGGAACACTGAAGCTTTCTTT
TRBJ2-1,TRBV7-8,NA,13,CASSLPTGNEQFF,TGTGCCAGCAGCTTACCCACGGGCAATGAGCAGTTCTTC
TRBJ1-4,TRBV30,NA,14,CAWSLLNRTEKLFF,TGTGCCTGGAGCCTCTTAAATAGGACAGAAAAACTGTTTTTT
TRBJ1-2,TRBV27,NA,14,CASRAGAGNYGYTF,TGTGCCAGCAGGGCTGGAGCTGGAAACTATGGCTACACCTTC
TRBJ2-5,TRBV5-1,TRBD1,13,CASSLTGEETQYF,TGCGCCAGCAGCTTGACAGGGGAAGAGACCCAGTACTTC
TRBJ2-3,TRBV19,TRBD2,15,CASTPSGGSLDTQYF,TGTGCCAGTACTCCCTCGGGCGGGAGCCTCGATACGCAGTATTTT
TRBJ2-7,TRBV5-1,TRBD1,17,CASSPRTGGRIAYEQYF,TGCGCCAGCAGCCCCCGGACAGGGGGCCGGATTGCCTACGAGCAGTACTTC
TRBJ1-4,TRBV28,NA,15,CASSFGAGGLEKLFF,TGTGCCAGCAGTTTTGGTGCGGGGGGGCTTGAAAAACTGTTTTTT
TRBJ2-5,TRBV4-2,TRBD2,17,CASSPGLAGPVQETQYF,TGTGCCAGCAGCCCCGGACTAGCGGGGCCCGTTCAAGAGACCCAGTACTTC
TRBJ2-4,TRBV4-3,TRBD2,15,CASSQDWSGGNIQYF,TGCGCCAGCAGCCAAGATTGGAGCGGGGGAAACATTCAGTACTTC
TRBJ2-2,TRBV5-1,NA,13,CASSLQGTGELFF,TGCGCCAGCAGCTTGCAGGGTACCGGGGAGCTGTTTTTT
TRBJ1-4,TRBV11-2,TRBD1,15,CASSLDHRGGEKLFF,TGTGCCAGCAGCTTAGACCACAGGGGCGGCGAAAAACTGTTTTTT
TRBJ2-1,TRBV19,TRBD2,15,CASSIVAGEHNEQFF,TGTGCCAGTAGTATAGTTGCGGGGGAGCACAATGAGCAGTTCTTC
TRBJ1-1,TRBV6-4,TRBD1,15,CASTTGGSFDTEAFF,TGTGCCAGCACGACAGGGGGCAGTTTTGACACTGAAGCTTTCTTT